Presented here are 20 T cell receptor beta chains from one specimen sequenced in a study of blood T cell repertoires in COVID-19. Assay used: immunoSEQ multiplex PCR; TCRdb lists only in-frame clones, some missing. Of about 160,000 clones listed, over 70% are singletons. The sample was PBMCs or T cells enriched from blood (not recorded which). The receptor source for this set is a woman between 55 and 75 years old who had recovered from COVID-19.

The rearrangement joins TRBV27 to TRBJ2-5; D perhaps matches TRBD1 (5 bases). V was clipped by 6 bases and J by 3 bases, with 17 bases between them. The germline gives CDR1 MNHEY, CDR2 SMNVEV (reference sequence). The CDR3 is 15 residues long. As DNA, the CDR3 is TGTGCCAGCAGCCCCTGGGGCTCGCAGGAAGAGACCCAGTACTTC. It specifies CASSPWGSQEETQYF.

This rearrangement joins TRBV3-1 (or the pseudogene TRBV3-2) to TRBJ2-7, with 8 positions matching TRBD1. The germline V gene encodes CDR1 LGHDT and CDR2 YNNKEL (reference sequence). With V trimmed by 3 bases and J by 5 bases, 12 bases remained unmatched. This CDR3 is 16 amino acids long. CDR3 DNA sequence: TGTGCCAGCAGCCAGCCCCCCCCCAGGGGGCGTAACGAGCAGTACTTC. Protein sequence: CASSQPPPRGRNEQYF.

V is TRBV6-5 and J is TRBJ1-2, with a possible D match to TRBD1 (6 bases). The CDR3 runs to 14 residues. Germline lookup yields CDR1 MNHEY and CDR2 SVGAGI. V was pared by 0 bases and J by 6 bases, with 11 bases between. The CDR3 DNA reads TGTGCCAGCAGTTACTCTAGGACAGCGCATGGCTACACCTTC. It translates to CASSYSRTAHGYTF.

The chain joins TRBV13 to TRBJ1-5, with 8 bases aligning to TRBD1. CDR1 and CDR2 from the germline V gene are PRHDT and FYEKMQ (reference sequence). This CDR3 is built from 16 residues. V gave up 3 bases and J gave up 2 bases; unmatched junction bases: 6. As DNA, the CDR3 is TGTGCCAGCAGCTTGTCGGGACAGGACCGCAATCAGCCCCAGCATTTT. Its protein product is CASSLSGQDRNQPQHF.

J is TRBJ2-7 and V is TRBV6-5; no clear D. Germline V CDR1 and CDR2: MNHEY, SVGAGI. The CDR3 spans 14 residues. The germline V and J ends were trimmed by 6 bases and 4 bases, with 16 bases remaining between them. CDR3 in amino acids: CASSRERKLYEQYF. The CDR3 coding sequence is TGTGCCAGCAGCCGCGAAAGAAAGTTATACGAGCAGTACTTC.

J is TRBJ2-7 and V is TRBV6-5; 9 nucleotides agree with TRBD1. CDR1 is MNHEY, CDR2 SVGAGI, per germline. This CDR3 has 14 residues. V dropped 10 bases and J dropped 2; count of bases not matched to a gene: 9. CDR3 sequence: CATWTGQGTYEQYF. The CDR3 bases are TGTGCCACATGGACCGGACAGGGGACCTACGAGCAGTACTTC.

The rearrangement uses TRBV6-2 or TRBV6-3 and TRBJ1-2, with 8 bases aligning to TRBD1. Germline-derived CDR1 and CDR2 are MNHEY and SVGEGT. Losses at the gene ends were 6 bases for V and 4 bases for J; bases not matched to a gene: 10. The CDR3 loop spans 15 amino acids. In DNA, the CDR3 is TGTGCCAGCAGCTCACCCGGGACAGGCTCCTATGGCTACACCTTC. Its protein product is CASSSPGTGSYGYTF.

The CDR3 bases are TGTGCCAGCTCACCCATTGGACAGGACACTGAAGCTTTCTTT. Amino acid sequence: CASSPIGQDTEAFF. The rearrangement joins TRBV18 to TRBJ1-1; 7 bases fit TRBD1. Germline V gene lookup returns CDR1 KGHSH and CDR2 LQKENI. The CDR3 is made up of 14 amino acids. With V trimmed by 3 bases and J by 3 bases, 4 bases remained unmatched.

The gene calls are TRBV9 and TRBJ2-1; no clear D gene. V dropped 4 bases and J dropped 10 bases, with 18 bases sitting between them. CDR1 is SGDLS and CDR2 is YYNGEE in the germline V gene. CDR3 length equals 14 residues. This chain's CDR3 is CASSPSPPTQEQFF. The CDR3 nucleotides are TGTGCCAGCAGCCCTAGTCCGCCGACCCAGGAGCAGTTCTTC. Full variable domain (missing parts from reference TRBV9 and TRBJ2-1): DSGVTQTPKHLITATGQRVTLRCSPRSGDLSVYWYQQSLDQGLQFLIQYYNGEERAKGNILERFSAQQFPDLHSELNLSSLELGDSALYFCASSPSPPTQEQFFGPGTRLTVL.

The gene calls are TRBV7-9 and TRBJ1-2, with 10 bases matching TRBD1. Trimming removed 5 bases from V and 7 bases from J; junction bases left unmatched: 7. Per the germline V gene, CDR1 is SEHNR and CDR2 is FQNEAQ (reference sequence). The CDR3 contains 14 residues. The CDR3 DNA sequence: TGTGCCAGCAGCCCTCTCGGGGACAGGGGTGGCTACACCTTC. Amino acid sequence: CASSPLGDRGGYTF. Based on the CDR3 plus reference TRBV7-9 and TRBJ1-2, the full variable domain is DTGVSQNPRHKITKRGQNVTFRCDPISEHNRLYWYRQTLGQGPEFLTYFQNEAQLEKSRLLSDRFSAERPKGSFSTLEIQRTEQGDSAMYLCASSPLGDRGGYTFGSGTRLTVV.

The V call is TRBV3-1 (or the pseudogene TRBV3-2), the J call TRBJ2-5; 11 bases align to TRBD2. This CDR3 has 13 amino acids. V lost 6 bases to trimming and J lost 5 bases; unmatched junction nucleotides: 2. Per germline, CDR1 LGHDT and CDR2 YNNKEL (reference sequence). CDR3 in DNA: TGTGCCAGCAGAATAGCGGGGGGGGAGACCCAGTACTTC. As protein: CASRIAGGETQYF.

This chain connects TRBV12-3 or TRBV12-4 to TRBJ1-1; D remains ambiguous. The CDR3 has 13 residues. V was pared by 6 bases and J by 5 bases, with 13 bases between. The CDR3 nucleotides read TGTGCCAGCAGCTCAGTGAGGGAGACTGAAGCTTTCTTT. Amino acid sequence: CASSSVRETEAFF.

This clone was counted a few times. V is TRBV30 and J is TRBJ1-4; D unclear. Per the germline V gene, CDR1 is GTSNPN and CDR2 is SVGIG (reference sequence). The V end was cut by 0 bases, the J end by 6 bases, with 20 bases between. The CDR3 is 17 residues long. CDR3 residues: CAWSVKGGLLGYEKLFF. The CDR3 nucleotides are TGTGCCTGGAGTGTTAAGGGAGGGTTGTTGGGGTATGAAAAACTGTTTTTT.

Here the CDR3 reads CASSRQGGTEAFF. The CDR3, as DNA: TGTGCCAGCAGCCGACAGGGTGGGACTGAAGCTTTCTTT. V gene TRBV3-1 (or the pseudogene TRBV3-2) combines with J gene TRBJ1-1, with 7 bases fitting TRBD1. Looked up from germline, CDR1 is LGHDT and CDR2 is YNNKEL (reference sequence). The length of the CDR3 is 13 residues. V lost 4 bases and J lost 5; bases outside the gene matches: 4.

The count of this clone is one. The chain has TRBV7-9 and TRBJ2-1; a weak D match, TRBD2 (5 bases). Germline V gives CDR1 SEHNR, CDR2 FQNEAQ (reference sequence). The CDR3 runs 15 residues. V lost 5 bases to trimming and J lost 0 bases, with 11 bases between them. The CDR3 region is CASSPPGSSYNEQFF. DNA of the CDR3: TGTGCCAGCAGCCCCCCTGGGAGCTCCTACAATGAGCAGTTCTTC. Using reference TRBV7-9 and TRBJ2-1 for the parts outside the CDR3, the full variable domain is DTGVSQNPRHKITKRGQNVTFRCDPISEHNRLYWYRQTLGQGPEFLTYFQNEAQLEKSRLLSDRFSAERPKGSFSTLEIQRTEQGDSAMYLCASSPPGSSYNEQFFGPGTRLTVL.

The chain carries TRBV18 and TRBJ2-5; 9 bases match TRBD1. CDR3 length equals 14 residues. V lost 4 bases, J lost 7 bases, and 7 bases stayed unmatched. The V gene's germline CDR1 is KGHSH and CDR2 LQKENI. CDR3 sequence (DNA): TGTGCCAGCTCACAGTGGACAGGGGAAGGGACCCAGTACTTC. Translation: CASSQWTGEGTQYF.

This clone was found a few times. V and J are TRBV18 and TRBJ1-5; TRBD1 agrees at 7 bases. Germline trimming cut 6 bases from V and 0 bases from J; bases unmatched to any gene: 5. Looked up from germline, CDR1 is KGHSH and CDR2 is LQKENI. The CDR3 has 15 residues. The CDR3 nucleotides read TGTGCCAGCTCGTCGGGACAGCATAGCAATCAGCCCCAGCATTTT. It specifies CASSSGQHSNQPQHF.

The CDR3 protein is CASSRTGGGYSSEQYF. The CDR3 region has the DNA TGTGCCAGCAGCCGGACAGGGGGTGGGTACAGCTCCGAGCAGTACTTC. The chain is built from TRBV27 and TRBJ2-7; 10 bases fit TRBD1. J lost 6 bases, V lost 6 bases, and 14 bases had no gene match. This CDR3 region has 16 residues. CDR1 MNHEY and CDR2 SMNVEV come from the germline V gene (reference sequence).

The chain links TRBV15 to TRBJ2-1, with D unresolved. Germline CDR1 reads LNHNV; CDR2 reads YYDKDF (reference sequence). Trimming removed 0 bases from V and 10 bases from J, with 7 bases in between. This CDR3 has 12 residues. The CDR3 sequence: CATSREAKEQFF. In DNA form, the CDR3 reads TGTGCCACCAGCAGAGAGGCAAAGGAGCAGTTCTTC.

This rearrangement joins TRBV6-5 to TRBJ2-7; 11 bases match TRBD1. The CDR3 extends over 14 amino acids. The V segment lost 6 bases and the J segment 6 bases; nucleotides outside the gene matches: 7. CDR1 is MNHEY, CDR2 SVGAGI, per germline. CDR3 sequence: CASSQAGTGGEQYF. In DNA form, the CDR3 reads TGTGCCAGCAGCCAAGCCGGGACAGGGGGCGAGCAGTACTTC.